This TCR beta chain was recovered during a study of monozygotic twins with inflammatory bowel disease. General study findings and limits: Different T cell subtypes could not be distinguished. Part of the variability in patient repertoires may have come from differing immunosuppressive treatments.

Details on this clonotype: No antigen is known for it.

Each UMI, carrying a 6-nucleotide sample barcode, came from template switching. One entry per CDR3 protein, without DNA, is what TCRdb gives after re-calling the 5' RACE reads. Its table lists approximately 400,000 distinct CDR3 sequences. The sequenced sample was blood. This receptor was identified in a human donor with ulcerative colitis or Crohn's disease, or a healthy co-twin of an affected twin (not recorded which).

The CDR3 loop reads CASSHRHYSPLHF. V is TRBV14 and J is TRBJ1-6. The V gene's germline CDR1 is SGHDN and CDR2 FVKESK. The CDR3 totals 13 residues.